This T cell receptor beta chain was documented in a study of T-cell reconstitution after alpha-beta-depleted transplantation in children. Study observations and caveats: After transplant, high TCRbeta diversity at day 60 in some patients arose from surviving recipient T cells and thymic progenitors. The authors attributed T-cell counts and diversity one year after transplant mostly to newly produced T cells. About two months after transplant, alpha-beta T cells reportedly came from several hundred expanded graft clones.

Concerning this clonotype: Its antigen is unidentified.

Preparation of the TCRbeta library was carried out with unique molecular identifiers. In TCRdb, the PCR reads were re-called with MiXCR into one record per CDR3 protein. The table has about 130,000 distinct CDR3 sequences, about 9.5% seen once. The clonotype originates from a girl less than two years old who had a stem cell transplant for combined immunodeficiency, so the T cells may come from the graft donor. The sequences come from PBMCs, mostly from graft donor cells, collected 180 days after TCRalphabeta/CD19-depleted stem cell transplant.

The CDR3 DNA follows: TGCGCCAGCAGCTTGTCCAGGAGGCCTAACACCGGGGAGCTGTTTTTT. This translates into CASSLSRRPNTGELFF. This rearrangement joins TRBV5-1 to TRBJ2-2; D is perhaps TRBD2 (5 bases). The CDR3 totals 16 residues. V gave up 1 base and J gave up 2 bases, with 12 bases separating them. Germline V gene sequence: CDR1 SGHRS, CDR2 YFSETQ.